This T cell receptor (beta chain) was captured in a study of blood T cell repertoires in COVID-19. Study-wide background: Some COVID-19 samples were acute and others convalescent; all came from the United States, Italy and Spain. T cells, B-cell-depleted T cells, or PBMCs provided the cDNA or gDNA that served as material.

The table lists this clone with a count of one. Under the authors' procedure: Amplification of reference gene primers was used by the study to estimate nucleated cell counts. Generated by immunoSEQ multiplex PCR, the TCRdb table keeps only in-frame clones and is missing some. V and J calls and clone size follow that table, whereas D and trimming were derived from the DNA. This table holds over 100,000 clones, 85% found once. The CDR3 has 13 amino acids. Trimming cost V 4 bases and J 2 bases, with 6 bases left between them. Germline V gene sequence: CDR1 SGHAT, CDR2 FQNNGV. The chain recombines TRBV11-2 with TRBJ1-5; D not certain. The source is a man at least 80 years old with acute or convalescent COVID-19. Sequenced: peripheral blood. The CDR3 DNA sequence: TGTGCCAGCAGCTCATCGGGCAATCAGCCCCAGCATTTT. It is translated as CASSSSGNQPQHF.